Detailed here is one T cell receptor (beta chain). Its antigen is not identified. This entry belongs to a study of identical twins. Findings of the study overall: Among beta out-of-frame sequences, excess sharing between twins appeared weaker. Within cord blood, abundant beta clonotypes carried fewer insertions, but memory repertoires showed no such trend. When twins shared out-of-frame alpha sequences, those sequences had excess low generation probability. Zero-insertion findings could be partly confounded by invariant cells (MAIT and iNKT cells).

One entry per CDR3 protein, called by TCRdb with MiXCR from the 5' RACE reads. This table has a few hundred thousand distinct CDR3 sequences, about 9% appearing once. The CDR3 spans 16 residues. CDR1 is SEHNR and CDR2 is FQNEAQ in the germline V gene (reference sequence). Trimming at V came to 7 bases and at J to 1 base, leaving 9 bases not matched to a gene. This clonotype was sampled from a woman aged 45 to 65 in good health. The sample taken for sequencing was naive T cells sorted from blood. The chain has TRBV7-9 and TRBJ2-4, with TRBD2 matching 8 bases. Here the CDR3 reads CASTRGAGEAKNIQYF. The CDR3 nucleotides are TGTGCCAGCACCAGGGGAGCGGGAGAGGCCAAAAACATTCAGTACTTC.